The next 2 T cell receptor beta chains were all read from a single sample in a study of T cell responses to AZD1222 COVID-19 vaccine. Here immunoSEQ multiplex PCR was the method, and the copy in TCRdb shows in-frame clones only, minus some. The sample yields about 140,000 clones, more than 70% seen once. The input for sequencing was peripheral blood, taken on day 0 of AZD1222 vaccination. Every receptor here comes from an adult in good health.

This clone has a handful of counts. The chain uses TRBV15 and TRBJ2-7; perhaps TRBD1 as D (5 bases). The CDR3 extends over 13 amino acids. Trimming pared 3 bases from V and 5 bases from J, leaving 11 bases between. Looked up from germline, CDR1 is LNHNV and CDR2 is YYDKDF (reference sequence). The CDR3 nucleotides are TGTGCCACCAGCAGCAGCAGGGCCAACGAGCAGTACTTC. Encoded protein: CATSSSRANEQYF.

The rearrangement joins TRBV28 to TRBJ1-4, with D perhaps matching TRBD1 (6 bases). V shed 4 bases and J shed 0 bases, with 12 bases lying between them. The CDR3 consists of 16 residues. Germline V gene lookup returns CDR1 MDHEN and CDR2 SYDVKM. The CDR3 loop reads CASSSYRAATNEKLFF. In DNA form, the CDR3 reads TGTGCCAGCAGTTCGTACAGGGCTGCAACTAATGAAAAACTGTTTTTT.